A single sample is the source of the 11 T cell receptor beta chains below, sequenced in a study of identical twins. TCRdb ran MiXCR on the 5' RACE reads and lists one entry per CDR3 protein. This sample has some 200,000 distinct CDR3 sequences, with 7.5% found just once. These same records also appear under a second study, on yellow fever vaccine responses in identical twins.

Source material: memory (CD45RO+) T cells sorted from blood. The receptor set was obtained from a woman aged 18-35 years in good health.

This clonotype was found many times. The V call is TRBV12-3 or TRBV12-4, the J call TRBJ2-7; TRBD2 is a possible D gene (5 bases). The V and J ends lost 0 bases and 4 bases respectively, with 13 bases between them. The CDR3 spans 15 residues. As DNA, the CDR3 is TGTGCCAGCAGTTTAGCGCTGGGAGAGAATTACGAGCAGTACTTC. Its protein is CASSLALGENYEQYF.

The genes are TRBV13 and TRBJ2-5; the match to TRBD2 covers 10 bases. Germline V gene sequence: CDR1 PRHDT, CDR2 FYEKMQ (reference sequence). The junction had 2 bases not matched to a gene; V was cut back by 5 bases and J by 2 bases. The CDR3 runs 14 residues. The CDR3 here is CASSRTSGQETQYF. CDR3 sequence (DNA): TGTGCCAGCAGCCGGACTAGCGGACAAGAGACCCAGTACTTC.

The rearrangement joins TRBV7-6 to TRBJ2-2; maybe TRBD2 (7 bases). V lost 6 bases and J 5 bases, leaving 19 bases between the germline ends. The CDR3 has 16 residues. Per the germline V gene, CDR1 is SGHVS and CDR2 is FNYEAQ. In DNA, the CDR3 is TGTGCCAGCAGTCCTTCTCGGGGGGCGGAAACCGGGGAGCTGTTTTTT. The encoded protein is CASSPSRGAETGELFF.

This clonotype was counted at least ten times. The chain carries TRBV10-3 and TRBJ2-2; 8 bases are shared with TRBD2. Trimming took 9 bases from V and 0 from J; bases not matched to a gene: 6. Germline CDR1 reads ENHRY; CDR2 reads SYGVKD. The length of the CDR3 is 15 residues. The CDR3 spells CAMGVSGANTGELFF. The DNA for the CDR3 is TGTGCCATGGGGGTTAGCGGGGCGAACACCGGGGAGCTGTTTTTT.

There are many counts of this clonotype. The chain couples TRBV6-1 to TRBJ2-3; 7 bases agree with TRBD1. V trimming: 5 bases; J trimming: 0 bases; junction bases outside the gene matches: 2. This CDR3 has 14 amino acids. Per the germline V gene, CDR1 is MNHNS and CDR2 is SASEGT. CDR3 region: CASSQTGSTDTQYF. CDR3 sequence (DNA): TGTGCCAGCAGTCAGACAGGGAGCACAGATACGCAGTATTTT.

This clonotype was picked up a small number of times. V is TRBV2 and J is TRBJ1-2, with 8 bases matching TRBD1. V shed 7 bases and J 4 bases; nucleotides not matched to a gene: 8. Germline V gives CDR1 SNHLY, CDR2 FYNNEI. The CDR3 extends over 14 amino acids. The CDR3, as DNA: TGTGCCAGCACCCCGGACAGGGCGGCCTATGGCTACACCTTC. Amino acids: CASTPDRAAYGYTF.

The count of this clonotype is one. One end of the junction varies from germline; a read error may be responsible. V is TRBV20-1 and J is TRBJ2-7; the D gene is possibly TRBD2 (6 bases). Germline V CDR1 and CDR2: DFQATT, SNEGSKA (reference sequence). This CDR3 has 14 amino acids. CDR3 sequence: CSASVRLGDYEEYF. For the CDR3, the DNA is TGCAGTGCTAGTGTCCGACTAGGTGATTACGAGGAGTACTTC.

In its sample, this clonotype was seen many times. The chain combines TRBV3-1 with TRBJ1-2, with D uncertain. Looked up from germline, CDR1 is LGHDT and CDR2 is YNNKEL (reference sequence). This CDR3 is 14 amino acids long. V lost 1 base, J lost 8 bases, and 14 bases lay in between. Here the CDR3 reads CASSQATATTGYTF. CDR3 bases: TGTGCCAGCAGCCAAGCCACAGCGACTACGGGCTACACCTTC.

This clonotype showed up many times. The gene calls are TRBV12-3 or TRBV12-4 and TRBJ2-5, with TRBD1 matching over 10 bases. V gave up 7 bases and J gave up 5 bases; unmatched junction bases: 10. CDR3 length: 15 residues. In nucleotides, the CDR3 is TGTGCCAGCACCGATAGACAGGGGGCGGTGGAGACCCAGTACTTC. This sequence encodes CASTDRQGAVETQYF.

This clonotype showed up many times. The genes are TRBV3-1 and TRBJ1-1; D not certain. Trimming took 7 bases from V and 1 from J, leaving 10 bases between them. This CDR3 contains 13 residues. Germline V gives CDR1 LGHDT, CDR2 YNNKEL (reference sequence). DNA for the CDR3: TGTGCCAGCACCCAGAGAGAGAACACTGAAGCTTTCTTT. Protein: CASTQRENTEAFF.

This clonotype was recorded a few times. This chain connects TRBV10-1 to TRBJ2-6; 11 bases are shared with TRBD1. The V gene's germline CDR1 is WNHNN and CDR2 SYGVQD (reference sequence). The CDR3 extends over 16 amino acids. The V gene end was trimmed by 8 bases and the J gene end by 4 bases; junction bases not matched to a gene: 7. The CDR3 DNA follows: TGCGCCAGCTCTGGACAGGGGGCTTCCGGGGCCAACGTCCTGACTTTC. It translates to CASSGQGASGANVLTF.